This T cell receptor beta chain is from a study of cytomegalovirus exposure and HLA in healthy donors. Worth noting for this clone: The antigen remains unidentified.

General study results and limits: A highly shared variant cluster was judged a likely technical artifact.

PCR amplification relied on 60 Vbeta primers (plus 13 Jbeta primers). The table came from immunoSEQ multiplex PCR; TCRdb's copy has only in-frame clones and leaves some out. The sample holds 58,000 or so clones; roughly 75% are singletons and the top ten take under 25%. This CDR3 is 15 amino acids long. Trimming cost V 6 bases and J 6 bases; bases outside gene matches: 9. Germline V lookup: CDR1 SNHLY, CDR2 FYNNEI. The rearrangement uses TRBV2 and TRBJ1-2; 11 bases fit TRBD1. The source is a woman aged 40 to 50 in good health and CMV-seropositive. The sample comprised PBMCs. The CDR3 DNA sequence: TGTGCCAGCAGGCCAGGACAGGGGGCTCGGGATGGCTACACCTTC. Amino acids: CASRPGQGARDGYTF.